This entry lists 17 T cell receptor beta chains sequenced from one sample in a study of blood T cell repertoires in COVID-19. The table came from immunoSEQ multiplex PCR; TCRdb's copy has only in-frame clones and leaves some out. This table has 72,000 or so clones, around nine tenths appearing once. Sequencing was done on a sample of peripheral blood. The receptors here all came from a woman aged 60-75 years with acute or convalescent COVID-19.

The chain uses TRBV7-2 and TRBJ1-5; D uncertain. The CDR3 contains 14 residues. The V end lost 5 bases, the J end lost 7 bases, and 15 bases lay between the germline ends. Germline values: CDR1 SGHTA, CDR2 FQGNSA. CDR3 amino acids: CASSPASPGQPQHF. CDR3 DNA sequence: TGTGCCAGCAGCCCCGCCTCGCCTGGCCAGCCCCAGCATTTT.

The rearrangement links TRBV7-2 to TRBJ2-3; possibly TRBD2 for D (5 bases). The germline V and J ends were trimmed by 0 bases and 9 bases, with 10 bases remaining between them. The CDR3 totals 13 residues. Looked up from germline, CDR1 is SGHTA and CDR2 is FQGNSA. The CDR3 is CASSLARGGTQYF. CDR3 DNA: TGTGCCAGCAGCTTAGCGCGAGGCGGGACGCAGTATTTT.

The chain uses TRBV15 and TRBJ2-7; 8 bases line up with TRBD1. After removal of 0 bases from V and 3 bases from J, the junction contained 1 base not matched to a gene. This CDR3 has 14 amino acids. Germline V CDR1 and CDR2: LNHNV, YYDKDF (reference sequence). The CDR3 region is CATSREGQGYEQYF. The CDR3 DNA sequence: TGTGCCACCAGCAGAGAAGGACAGGGCTACGAGCAGTACTTC.

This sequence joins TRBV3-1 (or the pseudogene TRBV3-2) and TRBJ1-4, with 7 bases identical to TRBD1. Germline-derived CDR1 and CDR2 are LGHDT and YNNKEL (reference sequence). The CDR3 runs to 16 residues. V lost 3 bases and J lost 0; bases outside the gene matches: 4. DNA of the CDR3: TGTGCCAGCAGCCAGTTCGACAGGGCAACTAATGAAAAACTGTTTTTT. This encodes CASSQFDRATNEKLFF.

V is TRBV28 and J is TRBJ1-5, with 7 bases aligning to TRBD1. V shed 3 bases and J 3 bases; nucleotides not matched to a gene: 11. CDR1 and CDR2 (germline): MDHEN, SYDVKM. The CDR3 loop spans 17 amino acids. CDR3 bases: TGTGCCAGCAGTTTCATAACAGGGGTAATTTCCAATCAGCCCCAGCATTTT. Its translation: CASSFITGVISNQPQHF.

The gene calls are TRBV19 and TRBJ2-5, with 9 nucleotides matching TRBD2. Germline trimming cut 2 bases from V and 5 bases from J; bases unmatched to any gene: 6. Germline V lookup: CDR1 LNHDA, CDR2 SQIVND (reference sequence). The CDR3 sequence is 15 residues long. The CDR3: CASSIIAGGMETQYF. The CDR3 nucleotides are TGTGCCAGTAGTATAATCGCGGGGGGGATGGAGACCCAGTACTTC.

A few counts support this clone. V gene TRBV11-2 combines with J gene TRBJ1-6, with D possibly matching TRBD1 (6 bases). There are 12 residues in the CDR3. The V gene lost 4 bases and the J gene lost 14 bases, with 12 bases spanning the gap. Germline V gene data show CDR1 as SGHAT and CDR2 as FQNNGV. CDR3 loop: CASSSGQSTLHF. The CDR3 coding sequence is TGTGCCAGCAGCTCCGGACAGTCAACCCTCCACTTT.

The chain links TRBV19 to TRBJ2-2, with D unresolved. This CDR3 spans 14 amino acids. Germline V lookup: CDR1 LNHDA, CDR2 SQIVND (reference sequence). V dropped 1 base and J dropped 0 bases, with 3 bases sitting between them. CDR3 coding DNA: TGTGCCAGTAGTATAGGGCCGAACACCGGGGAGCTGTTTTTT. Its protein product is CASSIGPNTGELFF.

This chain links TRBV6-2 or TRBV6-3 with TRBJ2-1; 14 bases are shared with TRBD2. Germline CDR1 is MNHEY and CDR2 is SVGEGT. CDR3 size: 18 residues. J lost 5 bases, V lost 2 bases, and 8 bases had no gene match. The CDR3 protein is CASSYTLTSGGADNEQFF. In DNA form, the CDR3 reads TGTGCCAGCAGTTACACACTGACTAGCGGGGGGGCCGACAATGAGCAGTTCTTC.

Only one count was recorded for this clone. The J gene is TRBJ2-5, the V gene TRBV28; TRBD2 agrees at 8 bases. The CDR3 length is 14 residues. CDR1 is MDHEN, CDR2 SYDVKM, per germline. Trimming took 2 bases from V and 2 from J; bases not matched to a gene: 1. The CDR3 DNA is TGTGCCAGCAGTTTAACGGGGGGGCAAGAGACCCAGTACTTC. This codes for CASSLTGGQETQYF. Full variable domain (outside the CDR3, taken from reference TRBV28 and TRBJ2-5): DVKVTQSSRYLVKRTGEKVFLECVQDMDHENMFWYRQDPGLGLRLIYFSYDVKMKEKGDIPEGYSVSREKKERFSLILESASTNQTSMYLCASSLTGGQETQYFGPGTRLLVL.

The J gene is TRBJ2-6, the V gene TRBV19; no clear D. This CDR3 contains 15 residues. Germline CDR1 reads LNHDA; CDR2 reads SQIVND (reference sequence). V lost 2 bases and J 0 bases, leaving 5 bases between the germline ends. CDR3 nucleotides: TGTGCCAGTAGTATACCGAGCTCTGGGGCCAACGTCCTGACTTTC. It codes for CASSIPSSGANVLTF.

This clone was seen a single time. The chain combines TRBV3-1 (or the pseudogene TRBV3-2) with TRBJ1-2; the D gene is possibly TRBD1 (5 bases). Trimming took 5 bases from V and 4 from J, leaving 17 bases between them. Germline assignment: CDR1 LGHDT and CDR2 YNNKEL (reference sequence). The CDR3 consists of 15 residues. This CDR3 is CASSSDSFGSYGYTF. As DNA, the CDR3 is TGTGCCAGCAGCTCAGACAGCTTTGGCAGCTATGGCTACACCTTC.

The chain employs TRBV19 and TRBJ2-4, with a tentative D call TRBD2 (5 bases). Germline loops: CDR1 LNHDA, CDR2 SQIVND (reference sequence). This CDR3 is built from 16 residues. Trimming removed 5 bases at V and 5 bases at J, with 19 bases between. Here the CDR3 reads CASSGSWRSEENIQYF. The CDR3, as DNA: TGTGCCAGTAGTGGCTCGTGGCGATCGGAGGAAAACATTCAGTACTTC.

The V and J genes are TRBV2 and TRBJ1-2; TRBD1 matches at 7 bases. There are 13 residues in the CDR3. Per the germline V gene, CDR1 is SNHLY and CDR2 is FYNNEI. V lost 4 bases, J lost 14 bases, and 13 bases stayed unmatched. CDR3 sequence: CASSVAQDRARTF. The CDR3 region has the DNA TGTGCCAGCAGTGTCGCACAAGACAGGGCCCGGACCTTC.

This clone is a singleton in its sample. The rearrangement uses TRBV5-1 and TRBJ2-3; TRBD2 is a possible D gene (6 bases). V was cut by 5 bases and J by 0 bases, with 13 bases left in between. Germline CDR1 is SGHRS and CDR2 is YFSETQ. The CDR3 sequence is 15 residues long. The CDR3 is CASRLEGSSTDTQYF. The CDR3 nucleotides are TGCGCCAGCAGACTGGAGGGGTCTAGCACAGATACGCAGTATTTT.

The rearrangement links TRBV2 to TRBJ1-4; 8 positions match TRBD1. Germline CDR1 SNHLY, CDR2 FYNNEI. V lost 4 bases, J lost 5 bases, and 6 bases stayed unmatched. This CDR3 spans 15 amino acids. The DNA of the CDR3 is TGTGCCAGCAGTGGGCAGGGGGCGCAGAATGAAAAACTGTTTTTT. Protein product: CASSGQGAQNEKLFF.

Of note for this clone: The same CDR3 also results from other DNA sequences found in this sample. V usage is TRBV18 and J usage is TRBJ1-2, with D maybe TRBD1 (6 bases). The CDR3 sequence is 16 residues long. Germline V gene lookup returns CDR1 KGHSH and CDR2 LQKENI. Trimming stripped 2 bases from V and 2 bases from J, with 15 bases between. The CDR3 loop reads CASSPSGGARNYGYTF. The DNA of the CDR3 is TGTGCCAGCTCACCATCGGGGGGGGCGCGAAACTATGGCTACACCTTC.